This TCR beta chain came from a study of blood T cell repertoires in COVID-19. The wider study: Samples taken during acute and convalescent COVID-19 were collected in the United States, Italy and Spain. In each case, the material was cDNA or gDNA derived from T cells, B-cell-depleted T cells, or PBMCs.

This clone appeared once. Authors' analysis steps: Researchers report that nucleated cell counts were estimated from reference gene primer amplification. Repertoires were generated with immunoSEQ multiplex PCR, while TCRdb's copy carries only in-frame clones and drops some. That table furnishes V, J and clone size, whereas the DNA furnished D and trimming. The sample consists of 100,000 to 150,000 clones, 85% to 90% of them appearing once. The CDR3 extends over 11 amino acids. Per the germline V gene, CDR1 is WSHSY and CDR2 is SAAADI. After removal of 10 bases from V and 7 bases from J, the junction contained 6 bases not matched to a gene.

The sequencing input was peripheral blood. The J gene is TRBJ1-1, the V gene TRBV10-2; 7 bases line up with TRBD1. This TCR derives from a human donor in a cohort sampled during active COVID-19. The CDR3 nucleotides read TGCGCCACCCAGGGGGGTATTGAAGCTTTCTTT. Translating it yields CATQGGIEAFF.